Following are 27 T cell receptor beta chains from one sample sequenced in a study of blood T cell repertoires in COVID-19. Profiled with immunoSEQ multiplex PCR; TCRdb holds only in-frame clones, not every one. In the table there are 95,000 to 110,000 clones, 88% of which are singletons. Material for sequencing was peripheral blood. The receptors were sampled from a human donor in a cohort sampled during active COVID-19.

J is TRBJ2-3 and V is TRBV27; 7 positions match TRBD1. The CDR3 covers 16 residues. V lost 5 bases, J lost 1 base, and 9 bases stayed unmatched. Germline V gives CDR1 MNHEY, CDR2 SMNVEV (reference sequence). CDR3 sequence reads: CASSPRWTGRTDTQYF. CDR3 DNA: TGTGCCAGCAGTCCCCGATGGACAGGACGCACAGATACGCAGTATTTT.

The V and J genes are TRBV10-3 and TRBJ1-1; 9 positions match TRBD1. The junction had 6 bases not matched to a gene; V was cut back by 2 bases and J by 5 bases. Germline V lookup: CDR1 ENHRY, CDR2 SYGVKD. The CDR3 is 15 amino acids. This chain's CDR3 is CAISERQGVGTEAFF. The CDR3, as DNA: TGTGCCATCAGTGAGCGACAGGGGGTGGGTACTGAAGCTTTCTTT.

The chain is built from TRBV30 and TRBJ1-2; D uncertain. V shed 5 bases and J shed 8 bases, with 12 bases lying between them. This CDR3 is built from 11 residues. CDR1 and CDR2 (germline): GTSNPN, SVGIG (reference sequence). For the CDR3, the DNA is TGTGCCTGGGAACCGGGTAGCGGCTACACCTTC. This gives the protein CAWEPGSGYTF.

This chain connects TRBV5-6 to TRBJ1-4; D is unclear. Germline CDR1 and CDR2: SGHDT and YYEEEE. V was trimmed by 4 bases and J by 0 bases, leaving 10 bases between them. The CDR3 sequence is 15 residues long. The CDR3 coding sequence is TGTGCCAGCAGCGCAGTGCCTGCAACTAATGAAAAACTGTTTTTT. Protein: CASSAVPATNEKLFF.

This clone was seen once. The chain couples TRBV7-9 to TRBJ2-7; 9 bases agree with TRBD2. After removal of 6 bases from V and 0 bases from J, the junction contained 3 bases not matched to a gene. Germline V gene lookup returns CDR1 SEHNR and CDR2 FQNEAQ (reference sequence). This CDR3 contains 14 residues. The CDR3 loop is CASSRAGGSYEQYF. CDR3 bases: TGTGCCAGCAGTCGAGCGGGAGGCTCCTACGAGCAGTACTTC.

The chain combines TRBV4-2 with TRBJ2-3, with 11 bases matching TRBD2. J was trimmed by 1 base and V by 0 bases; bases with no gene match: 3. The CDR3 is 17 residues long. Germline CDR1 is LGHNA and CDR2 is YNFKEQ. The CDR3 sequence: CASSQELSGGGTDTQYF. DNA of the CDR3: TGTGCCAGCAGCCAAGAGCTTAGCGGGGGGGGCACAGATACGCAGTATTTT.

The V gene is TRBV21-1, the J gene TRBJ2-1; the DNA was not compared with TRBD2, the D call given in the table. TRBV21-1 corresponds to a pseudogene. CDR3 length equals 15 residues. CDR3 nucleotides: TGTGCCAGCAACCACCAGCGGGAGGTTCGGCATGAGCAGTTCTTC. Its protein is CASNHQREVRHEQFF.

V and J are TRBV5-1 and TRBJ2-1; 8 bases map to TRBD1. V dropped 0 bases and J dropped 3; count of bases not matched to a gene: 5. The length of the CDR3 is 16 residues. CDR1 and CDR2 (germline): SGHRS, YFSETQ. The CDR3 nucleotides read TGCGCCAGCAGCTTGGAGGCAGGGGGCTTCTACAATGAGCAGTTCTTC. Its translation: CASSLEAGGFYNEQFF.

The V gene is TRBV18, the J gene TRBJ1-3, with D perhaps TRBD1 (6 bases). CDR1 is KGHSH and CDR2 is LQKENI in the germline V gene. This CDR3 spans 19 amino acids. Trimming stripped 5 bases from V and 0 bases from J, with 23 bases between. DNA for the CDR3: TGTGCCAGCTCATCCCTCCCGGTCGGTCTGGGGGCCTCTGGAAACACCATATATTTT. As protein: CASSSLPVGLGASGNTIYF.

J is TRBJ2-2 and V is TRBV7-3; 8 bases fit TRBD1. The V segment lost 5 bases and the J segment 0 bases; nucleotides outside the gene matches: 5. This CDR3 region has 16 residues. Germline CDR1 reads SGHTA; CDR2 reads FQGTGA. CDR3 DNA sequence: TGTGCCAGCAGCCCGCGGACAGGGTCGAACACCGGGGAGCTGTTTTTT. Its protein is CASSPRTGSNTGELFF.

This clone has more than one count but fewer than ten. The chain is built from TRBV7-2 and TRBJ1-6, with TRBD1 matching 11 bases. V lost 5 bases and J lost 9; bases outside the gene matches: 9. Germline values: CDR1 SGHTA, CDR2 FQGNSA. The CDR3 is 16 residues long. DNA for the CDR3: TGTGCCAGCAGCCCCCTACGGGGACAGGGGGGTTCACCCCTCCACTTT. Residues: CASSPLRGQGGSPLHF.

The chain is built from TRBV19 and TRBJ1-4, with TRBD1 as a possible D gene (6 bases). The CDR3 sequence is 14 residues long. Germline V gene data show CDR1 as LNHDA and CDR2 as SQIVND (reference sequence). V lost 8 bases and J 8 bases, leaving 18 bases between the germline ends. The CDR3 DNA sequence: TGTGCCAGTTGCGGAGCAGGGGATGGGGAAAAACTGTTTTTT. This encodes CASCGAGDGEKLFF.

The chain is built from TRBV19 and TRBJ1-1, with no clear D. The germline V gene has CDR1 LNHDA and CDR2 SQIVND (reference sequence). The ends were cut back, 8 bases at V and 1 base at J, with 11 bases in the middle. The CDR3 consists of 13 residues. CDR3 nucleotide sequence: TGTGCCAGTTCCTTCACTTGGAACACTGAAGCTTTCTTT. Translated, it gives CASSFTWNTEAFF.

The chain joins TRBV29-1 to TRBJ2-1, with 9 bases matching TRBD2. J was trimmed by 5 bases and V by 5 bases; bases with no gene match: 4. The CDR3 consists of 13 residues. Germline values: CDR1 SQVTM, CDR2 ANQGSEA. In DNA form, the CDR3 reads TGCAGCGTTAGGAGCGGGGGGAACAATGAGCAGTTCTTC. Its protein is CSVRSGGNNEQFF.

The chain has TRBV9 and TRBJ1-1; D not certain. V gave up 3 bases and J gave up 6 bases, with 12 bases separating them. The CDR3 covers 13 residues. Germline assignment: CDR1 SGDLS and CDR2 YYNGEE. The DNA for the CDR3 is TGTGCCAGCAGCGGTAATAAAAATGCTGAAGCTTTCTTT. Amino acid sequence: CASSGNKNAEAFF.

The chain carries TRBV5-1 and TRBJ1-2; TRBD1 matches at 8 bases. Trimming cost V 0 bases and J 5 bases; bases outside gene matches: 6. This CDR3 region has 15 residues. The germline gives CDR1 SGHRS, CDR2 YFSETQ. The CDR3 loop reads CASSLDRGIWYGYTF. CDR3 sequence (DNA): TGCGCCAGCAGCTTGGACAGGGGGATATGGTATGGCTACACCTTC.

This clone was picked up a small number of times. CDR3 amino acids: CASSPGLAGTRGTQYF. CDR3 sequence (DNA): TGTGCCAGCAGTCCGGGACTAGCGGGGACTCGGGGGACCCAGTACTTC. The chain carries TRBV6-2 or TRBV6-3 and TRBJ2-5, with 13 bases fitting TRBD2. The CDR3 covers 16 residues. Germline V CDR1 and CDR2: MNHEY, SVGEGT. After removal of 5 bases from V and 7 bases from J, the junction contained 10 bases not matched to a gene.

V usage is TRBV9 and J usage is TRBJ1-5; D may be TRBD1 (5 bases). The germline V gene encodes CDR1 SGDLS and CDR2 YYNGEE. This CDR3 region has 14 residues. V dropped 7 bases and J dropped 2 bases, with 13 bases sitting between them. CDR3 loop: CASLKGGGNQPQHF. The CDR3 bases are TGTGCCAGCCTGAAGGGAGGGGGCAATCAGCCCCAGCATTTT.

This clone came up once. This chain links TRBV7-9 with TRBJ2-2; D remains ambiguous. V was clipped by 5 bases and J by 2 bases, with 15 bases between them. The CDR3 length is 16 residues. Looked up from germline, CDR1 is SEHNR and CDR2 is FQNEAQ (reference sequence). The CDR3 is CASSPTPAQNTGELFF. CDR3 nucleotides: TGTGCCAGCAGCCCAACCCCCGCGCAAAACACCGGGGAGCTGTTTTTT.

V and J are TRBV6-1 and TRBJ2-3, with a tentative D call TRBD2 (6 bases). The V end lost 2 bases, the J end lost 5 bases, and 17 bases lay between the germline ends. In germline, CDR1 is MNHNS, CDR2 SASEGT. This CDR3 contains 16 residues. The CDR3 DNA follows: TGTGCCAGCAGTGAAAGGCGGCGGATTAGCGGAGATACGCAGTATTTT. It translates to CASSERRRISGDTQYF.

This clone has only one observation. The DNA for the CDR3 is TGTGCCAGCAGCCCGTCACTAGCGATCAATCGGAATGAGCAGTTCTTC. Protein product: CASSPSLAINRNEQFF. The genes are TRBV4-2 and TRBJ2-1; TRBD2 aligns across 7 bases. CDR3 length: 16 amino acids. J was trimmed by 7 bases and V by 4 bases; bases with no gene match: 13. From germline, CDR1 is LGHNA and CDR2 YNFKEQ.

V usage is TRBV20-1 and J usage is TRBJ1-2; D call uncertain. V dropped 5 bases and J dropped 8 bases, with 6 bases sitting between them. The CDR3 length is 9 residues. Germline CDR1 reads DFQATT; CDR2 reads SNEGSKA (reference sequence). CDR3 in amino acids: CSAGWGYTF. CDR3 in DNA: TGCAGTGCTGGCTGGGGCTACACCTTC.

The rearrangement uses TRBV2 and TRBJ1-1; D call uncertain. Germline V CDR1 and CDR2: SNHLY, FYNNEI. V was shortened by 6 bases and J by 11 bases, with 25 bases between the two germline ends. The CDR3 has 15 residues. CDR3 amino acids: CASSSLNGRLAVAFF. In nucleotides, the CDR3 is TGTGCCAGCAGCTCACTGAACGGGAGGCTTGCAGTTGCTTTCTTT.

DNA of the CDR3: TGTGCCAGCAGCCCAACGGAGGGCGATAAATTCTACGAGCAGTACTTC. This translates into CASSPTEGDKFYEQYF. The V call is TRBV7-9, the J call TRBJ2-7; perhaps TRBD2 as D (6 bases). The CDR3 is made up of 16 amino acids. V was cut by 5 bases and J by 3 bases, with 20 bases left in between. Germline V gene lookup returns CDR1 SEHNR and CDR2 FQNEAQ (reference sequence).

This rearrangement joins TRBV5-1 to TRBJ2-1, with D possibly TRBD1 on 6 matching bases. The CDR3 length is 15 residues. Between the trimmed V and J ends, which lost 3 bases and 3 bases, there was a span of 13 bases. Germline assignment: CDR1 SGHRS and CDR2 YFSETQ. This CDR3 is CASSSQGSLYNEQFF. CDR3 bases: TGCGCCAGCAGCTCGCAGGGGTCACTCTACAATGAGCAGTTCTTC.

This clone was seen only a few times. The chain uses TRBV9 and TRBJ1-2; the D is unclear. Trimming left V 1 base short and J 10 bases short, with 23 bases between. Germline V gene lookup returns CDR1 SGDLS and CDR2 YYNGEE. This CDR3 comprises 16 residues. The CDR3 reads CASSVSSNRPKEAYTF. DNA of the CDR3: TGTGCCAGCAGCGTATCATCCAACCGTCCGAAAGAGGCCTACACCTTC. The complete variable domain, with remaining parts taken from reference TRBV9 and TRBJ1-2, reads DSGVTQTPKHLITATGQRVTLRCSPRSGDLSVYWYQQSLDQGLQFLIQYYNGEERAKGNILERFSAQQFPDLHSELNLSSLELGDSALYFCASSVSSNRPKEAYTFGSGTRLTVV.

This clone came up a few times. The V gene is TRBV5-1, the J gene TRBJ1-2; D uncertain. CDR1 and CDR2 from the germline V gene are SGHRS and YFSETQ. The CDR3 sequence is 16 residues long. V dropped 0 bases and J dropped 8 bases, with 20 bases sitting between them. The CDR3 DNA follows: TGCGCCAGCAGCTTGGAGACTGGGGTGGAGGCACGGGGCTACACCTTC. Protein sequence: CASSLETGVEARGYTF.